These 9 T cell receptor beta chains came from one sample sequenced in a study of blood T cell repertoires in COVID-19. The table came from immunoSEQ multiplex PCR; TCRdb's copy has only in-frame clones and leaves some out. The table shows under 300,000 clones, with about 87% occurring only once. Sequencing was carried out using PBMCs or T cells enriched from blood (not recorded which). The receptors shown here come from a woman aged 45-65 years who had recovered from COVID-19.

The sample holds one count of this clone. The CDR3 loop reads CASSQRGPGSGNTIYF. In DNA form, the CDR3 reads TGCGCCAGCAGCCAAAGGGGCCCCGGCTCTGGAAACACCATATATTTT. V is TRBV4-1 and J is TRBJ1-3; weak D call: TRBD1 (5 bases). The germline V and J ends were trimmed by 2 bases and 0 bases, with 11 bases remaining between them. CDR3 length: 16 amino acids. Germline V gene data show CDR1 as MGHRA and CDR2 as YSYEKL.

The chain recombines TRBV2 with TRBJ1-1, with a possible D match to TRBD1 (6 bases). Trimming took off 6 bases at V and 0 bases at J, with 11 bases between the two ends. The CDR3 has 14 amino acids. CDR1 and CDR2 from the germline V gene are SNHLY and FYNNEI. The CDR3 nucleotides read TGTGCCAGCAGCTGGGACAACCTGAACACTGAAGCTTTCTTT. It specifies CASSWDNLNTEAFF.

The chain couples TRBV9 to TRBJ2-1; 9 bases match TRBD2. The germline CDR1 and CDR2 sequences are SGDLS and YYNGEE. The CDR3 has 15 amino acids. V lost 2 bases and J lost 0; bases outside the gene matches: 0. The CDR3 region has the DNA TGTGCCAGCAGCGTTAGCGGGGGCTCCTACAATGAGCAGTTCTTC. It translates to CASSVSGGSYNEQFF.

The gene calls are TRBV28 and TRBJ1-4; a possible D gene is TRBD1 (5 bases). Germline CDR1 is MDHEN and CDR2 is SYDVKM. V dropped 9 bases and J dropped 14 bases, with 19 bases sitting between them. There are 12 residues in the CDR3. CDR3 region: CASAAGLESLFF. The CDR3 DNA follows: TGTGCCAGTGCGGCAGGGTTAGAATCCCTGTTTTTT.

The rearrangement uses TRBV15 and TRBJ2-2; possibly TRBD2 for D (6 bases). Trimming shortened V by 6 bases and J by 4 bases, and 18 bases separated the two germline ends. The CDR3 loop spans 16 amino acids. Germline CDR1 is LNHNV and CDR2 is YYDKDF (reference sequence). CDR3 coding DNA: TGTGCCACCAGTAAGGAGGGCAGGGTCCCCACCGGGGAGCTGTTTTTT. Translated: CATSKEGRVPTGELFF.

In its sample, this clone was seen a few times. The V gene is TRBV11-2, the J gene TRBJ1-1; D perhaps matches TRBD1 (5 bases). The CDR3 runs 14 residues. V dropped 2 bases and J dropped 4 bases, with 11 bases sitting between them. In germline, CDR1 is SGHAT, CDR2 FQNNGV. For the CDR3, the DNA is TGTGCCAGCAGCTTATTTGGGGGACTCACTGAAGCTTTCTTT. This sequence encodes CASSLFGGLTEAFF.

The table lists this clone with a count of one. The genes are TRBV20-1 and TRBJ2-7, with TRBD1 matching 7 bases. The CDR3 is made up of 14 amino acids. Unmatched junction bases numbered 9, after V lost 3 bases and J lost 4 bases. The germline CDR1 and CDR2 sequences are DFQATT and SNEGSKA (reference sequence). CDR3 residues: CSASPGGLVYEQYF. For the CDR3, the DNA is TGCAGTGCTAGTCCAGGGGGATTGGTGTACGAGCAGTACTTC.

The chain links TRBV15 to TRBJ1-2; D is unresolved. The CDR3 covers 14 residues. The V end was cut by 1 base, the J end by 4 bases, with 10 bases between. In germline, CDR1 is LNHNV, CDR2 YYDKDF (reference sequence). CDR3 sequence: CATSRGAILYGYTF. The CDR3 nucleotides are TGTGCCACCAGCAGAGGGGCAATACTCTATGGCTACACCTTC.

The chain employs TRBV2 and TRBJ1-3, with 8 bases lining up with TRBD1. The CDR3 is 14 amino acids. Unmatched junction bases numbered 4, after V lost 7 bases and J lost 2 bases. Germline CDR1 reads SNHLY; CDR2 reads FYNNEI. DNA for the CDR3: TGTGCCAGCAATAAACAGGGGGCTGGAAACACCATATATTTT. It codes for CASNKQGAGNTIYF.